This T cell receptor beta chain is drawn from a study of blood T cell repertoires in COVID-19. Original handling: Amplification with reference gene primers provided the estimates of nucleated cell counts. Clones were read by immunoSEQ multiplex PCR, and TCRdb kept only the in-frame ones, dropping some. V, J and clone size were drawn from that table, and D and trimming were deduced from the DNA. The sample carries roughly 100,000 clones, roughly 84% recorded once. Trimming took off 0 bases at V and 9 bases at J, with 10 bases between the two ends. From germline, CDR1 is MNHEY and CDR2 SMNVEV (reference sequence). The CDR3 consists of 13 residues.

The chain links TRBV27 to TRBJ2-3; possible D gene TRBD2, 5 bases. Sequences were obtained from peripheral blood. This sequence was found in a human donor in a cohort sampled during active COVID-19. The CDR3 loop is CASSLSSSGTQYF. The CDR3 bases are TGTGCCAGCAGTTTATCGAGCTCGGGGACGCAGTATTTT.